Following are 9 T cell receptor beta chains from one sample sequenced in a study of regulatory T cells in long-lasting Graves disease. Noted time point: newly diagnosed GD, antithyroid drugs for less than 3 months. Extracted RNA from PBMCs served as the source of the TCR library. iRepertoire HTBI primers and Arm-PCR of CDR3 regions built TCR beta libraries. MiXCR, run by TCRdb on the multiplex PCR reads, gives a single entry per CDR3 protein. The sample contains some 450,000 distinct CDR3 sequences, 16% of which appear only once. These data are also associated with another study on T cells in Graves' hyperthyroidism and ophthalmopathy.

The specimen comprised peripheral blood mononuclear cells (PBMCs), sampled at new diagnosis, from a patient treated with antithyroid drugs. The receptor set was obtained from a woman aged 25 to 45 with Graves disease.

This clonotype has a handful of counts. The chain recombines TRBV5-1 with TRBJ2-3; 8 bases map to TRBD2. The J segment lost 5 bases and the V segment lost 5 bases, leaving 7 bases of the junction unmatched. This CDR3 contains 14 residues. The V gene's germline CDR1 is SGHRS and CDR2 YFSETQ. Here the CDR3 reads CASRRSGREDTQYF. The CDR3 region has the DNA TGCGCCAGCAGGAGGAGCGGGAGAGAAGATACGCAGTATTTT.

This clonotype was recorded many times. The J gene is TRBJ2-1, the V gene TRBV30; 8 nucleotides agree with TRBD2. Germline CDR1 is GTSNPN and CDR2 is SVGIG (reference sequence). Unmatched junction bases numbered 3, after V lost 1 base and J lost 7 bases. This CDR3 contains 13 residues. The CDR3 loop reads CAWSELAVNEQFF. CDR3 DNA: TGTGCCTGGAGTGAACTAGCGGTTAATGAGCAGTTCTTC.

This clonotype was found a few times. The rearrangement links TRBV5-1 to TRBJ1-2; D gene uncertain. The CDR3 is 13 residues long. Deletions cut 0 bases from V and 8 bases from J, with 11 bases between. Germline assignment: CDR1 SGHRS and CDR2 YFSETQ. The chain's CDR3 is CASSLDQNGGYTF. The CDR3, as DNA: TGCGCCAGCAGCTTGGACCAGAACGGCGGCTACACCTTC.

The chain joins TRBV6-1 to TRBJ1-1; D is possibly TRBD1 (5 bases). Per germline, CDR1 MNHNS and CDR2 SASEGT. The V end was cut by 10 bases, the J end by 5 bases, with 20 bases between. The CDR3 contains 14 residues. This chain's CDR3 is CATTGRGSATEAFF. DNA for the CDR3: TGTGCCACTACAGGTAGGGGATCAGCGACTGAAGCTTTCTTT.

There are many counts of this clonotype. The chain employs TRBV27 and TRBJ1-2; 12 bases are shared with TRBD1. This CDR3 has 16 residues. V gave up 4 bases and J gave up 8 bases; unmatched junction bases: 11. The V gene's germline CDR1 is MNHEY and CDR2 SMNVEV (reference sequence). The CDR3 loop is CASSSTGTGGFEGYTF. DNA for the CDR3: TGTGCCAGCAGTTCGACCGGGACAGGGGGCTTCGAAGGCTACACCTTC.

V gene TRBV14 combines with J gene TRBJ2-7, with D perhaps assigned TRBD1 or TRBD2 (5 bases each). This CDR3 is built from 14 residues. CDR1 is SGHDN, CDR2 FVKESK, per germline. V lost 4 bases and J 5 bases, leaving 15 bases between the germline ends. CDR3 nucleotide sequence: TGTGCCAGCAGCCCCGGACACGGGGCCCACGAGCAGTACTTC. Translating it yields CASSPGHGAHEQYF.

This clonotype has at least ten counts. The gene calls are TRBV11-2 and TRBJ2-3; no clear D. This CDR3 is 11 amino acids long. V was trimmed by 6 bases and J by 5 bases, leaving 6 bases between them. Germline-derived CDR1 and CDR2 are SGHAT and FQNNGV. CDR3 nucleotides: TGTGCCAGCAGTGGCATAGATACGCAGTATTTT. Protein: CASSGIDTQYF.

This clonotype was seen ten or more times. The rearrangement uses TRBV2 and TRBJ1-5, with D possibly matching TRBD1 (5 bases). The CDR3 loop spans 16 amino acids. From germline, CDR1 is SNHLY and CDR2 FYNNEI. V shed 8 bases and J shed 2 bases, with 19 bases lying between them. DNA for the CDR3: TGTGCCAGCCGCAGTGTCCTTGGGGGTCGCAATCAGCCCCAGCATTTT. Amino acid sequence: CASRSVLGGRNQPQHF.

The chain uses TRBV19 and TRBJ1-1, with D perhaps matching TRBD1 (5 bases). The CDR3 has 15 amino acids. The germline V and J ends were trimmed by 8 bases and 6 bases, with 22 bases remaining between them. Per germline, CDR1 LNHDA and CDR2 SQIVND (reference sequence). The CDR3 region has the DNA TGTGCCAGTTCCCTCTGGAGTGGGGGAAGGGCTGAAGCTTTCTTT. Translating it yields CASSLWSGGRAEAFF. Filled out from reference TRBV19 and TRBJ1-1, the complete variable domain reads DGGITQSPKYLFRKEGQNVTLSCEQNLNHDAMYWYRQDPGQGLRLIYYSQIVNDFQKGDIAEGYSVSREKKESFPLTVTSAQKNPTAFYLCASSLWSGGRAEAFFGQGTRLTVV.